This T cell receptor (beta chain) was profiled in a study of identical twins. Study-wide results and caveats: It was cross-sectional statistical analysis, not following the same donors, that the conclusions relied on. Invariant cells of the MAIT and iNKT types might have partly distorted the zero-insertion analyses.

TCRdb processed the 5' RACE reads anew with MiXCR; each CDR3 protein has one entry. The sample records roughly 240,000 distinct CDR3 sequences, approximately 6.8% being singletons. This clonotype was found a few times. Its specificity is not known. CDR1 is MNHEY and CDR2 is SVGEGT in the germline V gene. V was pared by 2 bases and J by 9 bases, with 14 bases between. The CDR3 is 14 amino acids. These records were also assigned to another study, of yellow fever vaccine responses in identical twins.

The V call is TRBV6-2 or TRBV6-3, the J call TRBJ2-1, with D possibly called TRBD1 or TRBD2 (5 bases each). The sequenced sample was CD8+ T cells sorted from blood. This sequence was found in a young woman in good health. DNA for the CDR3: TGTGCCAGCAGTTACACATTAACAGGAGGTGAGCAGTTCTTC. Its protein product is CASSYTLTGGEQFF.